This TCR beta chain was recovered during a study of T cells expressing NK-cell markers. Study details: Investigators obtained TCR beta repertoires from sorted CD3+CD56+NKG2C+, CD3+CD56+NKG2C- and CD3+CD56-NKG2C+ T cells.

Study-wide points: For four donors, these clonotypes were likewise the leading ones in the CD3+CD56-NKG2C+ fraction.

Concerning this clonotype itself: Its antigen is currently unknown.

The germline gives CDR1 SGHRS, CDR2 YFSETQ. CDR3 length: 14 amino acids. TCRdb re-called the 5' RACE reads and shows each CDR3 protein once, DNA omitted. The specimen's table records a few hundred thousand distinct CDR3 sequences. What was sequenced was blood T cells: a sorted CD56 or NKG2C T cell subset, CD4+ or CD8+ T cells, or bulk PBMC T cells (not recorded which). The TCR sequence derives from a man aged 18 to 69 in good health. V and J are TRBV5-1 and TRBJ1-1. CDR3 protein: CASSLRPGSTEAFF.